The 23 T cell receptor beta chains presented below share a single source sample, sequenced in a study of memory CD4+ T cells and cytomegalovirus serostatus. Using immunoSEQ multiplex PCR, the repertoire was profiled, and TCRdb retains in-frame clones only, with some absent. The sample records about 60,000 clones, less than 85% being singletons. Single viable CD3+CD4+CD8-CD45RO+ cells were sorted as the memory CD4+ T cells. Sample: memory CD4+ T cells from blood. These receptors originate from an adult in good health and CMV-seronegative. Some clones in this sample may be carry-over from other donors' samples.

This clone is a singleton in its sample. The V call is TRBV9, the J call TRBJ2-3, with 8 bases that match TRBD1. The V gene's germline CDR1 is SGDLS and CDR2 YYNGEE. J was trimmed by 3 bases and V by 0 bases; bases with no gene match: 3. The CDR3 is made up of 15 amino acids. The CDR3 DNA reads TGTGCCAGCAGCGTAGTTGACAGGGGAACAGATACGCAGTATTTT. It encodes CASSVVDRGTDTQYF.

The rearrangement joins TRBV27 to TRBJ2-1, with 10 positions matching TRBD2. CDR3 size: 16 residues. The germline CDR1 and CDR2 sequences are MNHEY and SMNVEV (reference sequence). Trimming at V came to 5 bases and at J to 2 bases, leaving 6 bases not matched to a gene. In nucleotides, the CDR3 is TGTGCCAGCAGTCGATATACTAGCGGGGCCTACAATGAGCAGTTCTTC. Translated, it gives CASSRYTSGAYNEQFF.

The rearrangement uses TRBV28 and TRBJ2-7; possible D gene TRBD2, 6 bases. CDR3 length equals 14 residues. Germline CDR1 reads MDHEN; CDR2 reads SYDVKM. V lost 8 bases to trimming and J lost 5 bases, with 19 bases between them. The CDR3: CASLPGGSGNEQYF. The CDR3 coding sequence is TGTGCCAGCCTTCCTGGGGGGAGTGGTAACGAGCAGTACTTC.

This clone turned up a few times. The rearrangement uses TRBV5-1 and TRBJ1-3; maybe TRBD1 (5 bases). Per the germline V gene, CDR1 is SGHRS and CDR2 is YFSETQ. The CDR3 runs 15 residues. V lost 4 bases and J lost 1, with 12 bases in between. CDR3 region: CASSGGVQSGNTIYF. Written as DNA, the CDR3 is TGCGCCAGCAGCGGAGGGGTGCAGTCTGGAAACACCATATATTTT.

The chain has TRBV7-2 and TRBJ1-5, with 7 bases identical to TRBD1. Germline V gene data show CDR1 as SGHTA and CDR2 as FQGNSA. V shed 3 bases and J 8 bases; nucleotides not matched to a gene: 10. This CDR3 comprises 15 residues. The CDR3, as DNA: TGTGCCAGCAGCTTTGGGGGAGGGGGCTTGGAGCCCCAGCATTTT. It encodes CASSFGGGGLEPQHF.

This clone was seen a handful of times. Written as DNA, the CDR3 is TGTGCCTGGAACAGGGGGCTGAAAGCTTTCTTT. This translates into CAWNRGLKAFF. This rearrangement joins TRBV30 to TRBJ1-1, with 9 bases matching TRBD1. The CDR3 runs to 11 residues. In germline, CDR1 is GTSNPN, CDR2 SVGIG (reference sequence). J lost 9 bases, V lost 4 bases, and 3 bases had no gene match.

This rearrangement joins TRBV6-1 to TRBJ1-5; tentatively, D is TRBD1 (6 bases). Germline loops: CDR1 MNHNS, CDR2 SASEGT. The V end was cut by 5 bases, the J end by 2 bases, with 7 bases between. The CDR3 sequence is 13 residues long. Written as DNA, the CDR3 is TGTGCCAGCAGTAGACAGGGCAATCAGCCCCAGCATTTT. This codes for CASSRQGNQPQHF.

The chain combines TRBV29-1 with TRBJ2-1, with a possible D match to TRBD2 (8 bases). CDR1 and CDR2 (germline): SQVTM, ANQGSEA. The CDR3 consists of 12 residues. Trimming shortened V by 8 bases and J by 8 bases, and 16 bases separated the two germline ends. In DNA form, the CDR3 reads TGCAGCACCCGGGAGGGGGCCGATGAGCAGTTCTTC. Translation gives CSTREGADEQFF.

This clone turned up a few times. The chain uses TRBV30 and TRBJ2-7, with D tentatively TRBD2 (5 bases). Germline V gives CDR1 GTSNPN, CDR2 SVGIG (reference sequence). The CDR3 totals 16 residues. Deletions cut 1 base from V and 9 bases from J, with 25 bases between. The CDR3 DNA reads TGTGCCTGGAGTGGCGAACGGGGAAGCGTGCATAGCGTGCAGTACTTC. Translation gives CAWSGERGSVHSVQYF. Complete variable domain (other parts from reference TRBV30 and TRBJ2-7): SQTIHQWPATLVQPVGSPLSLECTVEGTSNPNLYWYRQAAGRGLQLLFYSVGIGQISSEVPQNLSASRPQDRQFILSSKKLLLSDSGFYLCAWSGERGSVHSVQYFGPGTRLTVT.

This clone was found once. In DNA, the CDR3 is TGTGCCAGCAGTGGCGGACGGCTCTCCTACGAGCAGTACTTC. Protein: CASSGGRLSYEQYF. The V call is TRBV6-6, the J call TRBJ2-7; D unclear. The CDR3 contains 14 residues. Trimming shortened V by 5 bases and J by 0 bases, and 11 bases separated the two germline ends. Germline-derived CDR1 and CDR2 are MNHNY and SVGAGI (reference sequence).

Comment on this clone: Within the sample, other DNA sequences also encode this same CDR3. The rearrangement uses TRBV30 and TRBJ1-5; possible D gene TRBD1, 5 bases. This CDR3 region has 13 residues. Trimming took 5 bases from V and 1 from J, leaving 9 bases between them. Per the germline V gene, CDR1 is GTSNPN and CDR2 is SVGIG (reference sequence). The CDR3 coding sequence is TGTGCCTGGTCGGGGGACAGCAATCAGCCCCAGCATTTT. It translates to CAWSGDSNQPQHF. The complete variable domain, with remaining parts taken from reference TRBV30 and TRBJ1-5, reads SQTIHQWPATLVQPVGSPLSLECTVEGTSNPNLYWYRQAAGRGLQLLFYSVGIGQISSEVPQNLSASRPQDRQFILSSKKLLLSDSGFYLCAWSGDSNQPQHFGDGTRLSIL.

CDR3 amino acids: CASSLYVEQFF. CDR3 nucleotide sequence: TGTGCCAGCAGTTTGTATGTTGAGCAGTTCTTC. V gene TRBV28 combines with J gene TRBJ2-1, with D hard to call. Trimming cost V 3 bases and J 9 bases, with 6 bases left between them. Germline assignment: CDR1 MDHEN and CDR2 SYDVKM. The CDR3 runs 11 residues.

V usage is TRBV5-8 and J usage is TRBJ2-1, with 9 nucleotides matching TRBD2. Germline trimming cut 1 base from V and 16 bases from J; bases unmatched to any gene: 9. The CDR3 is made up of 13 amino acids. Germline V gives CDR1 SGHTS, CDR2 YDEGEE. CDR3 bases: TGTGCCAGCAGCTTGCGGAGCGGGAGGACCTTCTTCTTC. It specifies CASSLRSGRTFFF.

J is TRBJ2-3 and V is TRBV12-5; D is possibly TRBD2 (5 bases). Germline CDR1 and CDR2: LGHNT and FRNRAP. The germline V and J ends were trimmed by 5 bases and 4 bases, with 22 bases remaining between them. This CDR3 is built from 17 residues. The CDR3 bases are TGTGCTAGTGGTCCTGGTAATGGAGGCGCGAGGTCAGATACGCAGTATTTT. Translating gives CASGPGNGGARSDTQYF.

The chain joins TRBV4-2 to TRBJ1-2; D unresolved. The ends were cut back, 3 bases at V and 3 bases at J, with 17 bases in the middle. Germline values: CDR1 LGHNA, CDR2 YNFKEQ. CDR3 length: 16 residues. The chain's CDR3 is CASSQRTETIDYGYTF. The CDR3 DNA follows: TGTGCCAGCAGCCAGAGAACAGAAACCATTGACTATGGCTACACCTTC.

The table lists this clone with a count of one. CDR3 coding DNA: TGTGCCAGCTCACCATGGGGCGGCGGCTACACCTTC. Translating gives CASSPWGGGYTF. The gene calls are TRBV18 and TRBJ1-2; weak D call: TRBD1 (5 bases). Germline V gene data show CDR1 as KGHSH and CDR2 as LQKENI. There are 12 residues in the CDR3. The V end was cut by 2 bases, the J end by 8 bases, with 9 bases between. The variable domain in full, completed from reference TRBV18 and TRBJ1-2, reads NAGVMQNPRHLVRRRGQEARLRCSPMKGHSHVYWYRQLPEEGLKFMVYLQKENIIDESGMPKERFSAEFPKEGPSILRIQQVVRGDSAAYFCASSPWGGGYTFGSGTRLTVV.

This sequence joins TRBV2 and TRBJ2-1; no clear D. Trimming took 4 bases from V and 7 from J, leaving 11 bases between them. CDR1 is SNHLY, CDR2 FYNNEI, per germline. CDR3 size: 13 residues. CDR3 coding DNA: TGTGCCAGCAGTGGGGGATTGGGGAATGAGCAGTTCTTC. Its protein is CASSGGLGNEQFF.

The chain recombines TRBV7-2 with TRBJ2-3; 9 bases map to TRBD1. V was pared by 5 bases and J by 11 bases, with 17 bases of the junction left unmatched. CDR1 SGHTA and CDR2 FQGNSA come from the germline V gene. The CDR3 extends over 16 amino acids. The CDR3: CASSPHSGTGNGGQYF. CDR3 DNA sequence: TGTGCCAGCAGCCCCCACTCCGGGACAGGGAACGGTGGGCAGTATTTT.

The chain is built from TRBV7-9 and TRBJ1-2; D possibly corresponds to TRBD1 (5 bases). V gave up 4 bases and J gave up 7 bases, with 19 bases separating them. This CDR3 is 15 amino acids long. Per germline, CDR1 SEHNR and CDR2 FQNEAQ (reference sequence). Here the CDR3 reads CASSWQGTEKGGYTF. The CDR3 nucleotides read TGTGCCAGCAGCTGGCAGGGAACAGAAAAGGGTGGCTACACCTTC.

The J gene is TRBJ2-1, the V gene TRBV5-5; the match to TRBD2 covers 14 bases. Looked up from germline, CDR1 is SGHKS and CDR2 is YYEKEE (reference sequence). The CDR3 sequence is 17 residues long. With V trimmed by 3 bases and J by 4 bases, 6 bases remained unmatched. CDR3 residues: CASSSGLAGGNYNEQFF. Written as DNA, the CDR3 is TGTGCCAGCAGCTCCGGACTAGCGGGAGGAAATTACAATGAGCAGTTCTTC. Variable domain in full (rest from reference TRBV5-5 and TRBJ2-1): DAGVTQSPTHLIKTRGQQVTLRCSPISGHKSVSWYQQVLGQGPQFIFQYYEKEERGRGNFPDRFSARQFPNYSSELNVNALLLGDSALYLCASSSGLAGGNYNEQFFGPGTRLTVL.

In DNA, the CDR3 is TGTGCCAGCAGTTTCTTTGGGCGGTGGCAGTTTGGCTACACCTTC. It yields the protein CASSFFGRWQFGYTF. V and J are TRBV28 and TRBJ1-2; no firm D call. Germline CDR1 and CDR2: MDHEN and SYDVKM. The V end was cut by 3 bases, the J end by 7 bases, with 18 bases between. The CDR3 runs 15 residues.

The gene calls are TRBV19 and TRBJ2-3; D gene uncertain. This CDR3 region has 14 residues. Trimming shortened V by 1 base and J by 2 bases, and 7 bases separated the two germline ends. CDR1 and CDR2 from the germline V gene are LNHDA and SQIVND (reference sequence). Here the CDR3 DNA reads TGTGCCAGTAGTATAGGAGACGACACAGATACGCAGTATTTT. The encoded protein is CASSIGDDTDTQYF. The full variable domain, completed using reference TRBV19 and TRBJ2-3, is DGGITQSPKYLFRKEGQNVTLSCEQNLNHDAMYWYRQDPGQGLRLIYYSQIVNDFQKGDIAEGYSVSREKKESFPLTVTSAQKNPTAFYLCASSIGDDTDTQYFGPGTRLTVL.

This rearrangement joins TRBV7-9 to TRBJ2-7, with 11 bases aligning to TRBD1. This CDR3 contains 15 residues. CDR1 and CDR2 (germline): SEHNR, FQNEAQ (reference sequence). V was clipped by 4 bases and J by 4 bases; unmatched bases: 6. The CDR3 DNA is TGTGCCAGCAGCTCATATGGGGACAGGGGGTACGAGCAGTACTTC. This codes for CASSSYGDRGYEQYF.